Listed here are 8 T cell receptor beta chains from one sample, sequenced in a study of early T cells in non-severe SARS-CoV-2 infection. Each CDR3 protein gets one entry after TCRdb re-called the 5' RACE reads with MiXCR. The data hold 100,000 to 120,000 distinct CDR3 sequences, with about an eighth observed a single time. Sequencing input: whole blood. The receptors were sampled from an adult who was a healthcare worker with PCR-confirmed SARS-CoV-2 infection or an uninfected control (not recorded which).

The chain links TRBV20-1 to TRBJ2-1, with D possibly matching TRBD1 (6 bases). CDR3 length: 14 residues. Germline V gene sequence: CDR1 DFQATT, CDR2 SNEGSKA (reference sequence). The V end was cut by 7 bases, the J end by 8 bases, with 21 bases between. Written as DNA, the CDR3 is TGCAGTGTCGTGGGGGACCTGAAGGGGGATGAGCAGTTCTTC. It translates to CSVVGDLKGDEQFF.

The J gene is TRBJ2-4, the V gene TRBV28; 7 bases line up with TRBD1. Germline V gene data show CDR1 as MDHEN and CDR2 as SYDVKM. The CDR3 is made up of 15 amino acids. The V gene end was trimmed by 2 bases and the J gene end by 3 bases; junction bases not matched to a gene: 4. CDR3 DNA sequence: TGTGCCAGCAGTTTACTCACAGGGGTCAAAAACATTCAGTACTTC. Amino acids: CASSLLTGVKNIQYF. Variable domain in full (rest from reference TRBV28 and TRBJ2-4): DVKVTQSSRYLVKRTGEKVFLECVQDMDHENMFWYRQDPGLGLRLIYFSYDVKMKEKGDIPEGYSVSREKKERFSLILESASTNQTSMYLCASSLLTGVKNIQYFGAGTRLSVL.

This clonotype was observed a handful of times. V is TRBV7-3 and J is TRBJ2-1, with D unresolved. The CDR3 has 14 amino acids. V was clipped by 0 bases and J by 4 bases, with 7 bases between them. Germline V CDR1 and CDR2: SGHTA, FQGTGA. CDR3 coding DNA: TGTGCCAGCAGCTTAACCCCCTCGTACAATGAGCAGTTCTTC. Its protein product is CASSLTPSYNEQFF. Drawing the rest from reference TRBV7-3 and TRBJ2-1, the complete variable domain is GAGVSQTPSNKVTEKGKYVELRCDPISGHTALYWYRQSLGQGPEFLIYFQGTGAADDSGLPNDRFFAVRPEGSVSTLKIQRTERGDSAVYLCASSLTPSYNEQFFGPGTRLTVL.

The rearrangement joins TRBV12-3 or TRBV12-4 to TRBJ1-4, with a weak D call TRBD1 (6 bases). The CDR3 loop spans 19 amino acids. V was clipped by 1 base and J by 8 bases, with 26 bases between them. In DNA form, the CDR3 reads TGTGCCAGCAGTTTAGGGTATGGGGGCGGGGGTTCCTATTGGGAAAAACTGTTTTTT. Translating gives CASSLGYGGGGSYWEKLFF.

This clonotype has just a few counts. The chain combines TRBV10-3 with TRBJ2-7; the D call may be TRBD1 or TRBD2 (6 bases each). The germline CDR1 and CDR2 sequences are ENHRY and SYGVKD. V was trimmed by 9 bases and J by 0 bases, leaving 12 bases between them. This CDR3 region has 13 residues. CDR3 sequence reads: CAIRGDTSYEQYF. The DNA for the CDR3 is TGTGCCATAAGGGGGGACACCTCCTACGAGCAGTACTTC.

This rearrangement joins TRBV6-5 to TRBJ1-1; TRBD1 is a possible D gene (6 bases). V lost 5 bases to trimming and J lost 7 bases, with 14 bases between them. This CDR3 is built from 13 residues. Per the germline V gene, CDR1 is MNHEY and CDR2 is SVGAGI. This CDR3 reads CASSKTGMGEAFF. The CDR3 nucleotides read TGTGCCAGCAGTAAGACAGGTATGGGTGAAGCTTTCTTT.

This clonotype showed up many times. The genes are TRBV7-9 and TRBJ1-2, with 10 bases that match TRBD1. Per the germline V gene, CDR1 is SEHNR and CDR2 is FQNEAQ (reference sequence). V shed 7 bases and J 6 bases; nucleotides not matched to a gene: 11. There are 15 residues in the CDR3. The CDR3 bases are TGTGCCAGCACCTTCGAACGACAGGGGGCAAATGGCTACACCTTC. This codes for CASTFERQGANGYTF.

In this sample, this clonotype turned up many times. CDR3 region: CASSLASGATEAFF. The CDR3 coding sequence is TGCGCCAGCAGCTTAGCCTCGGGCGCCACTGAAGCTTTCTTT. V and J are TRBV5-1 and TRBJ1-1; D unresolved. This CDR3 is 14 amino acids long. The V and J ends lost 2 bases and 4 bases respectively, with 12 bases between them. From germline, CDR1 is SGHRS and CDR2 YFSETQ.